A selection of T cell receptor beta chains follows, all from one sample in a study of spatial heterogeneity in lung cancer. One entry per CDR3 protein results from TCRdb running MiXCR on the 5' RACE reads. This table has 13,000 or so distinct CDR3 sequences, 3.8% appearing once. Here the sequenced sample was PBMCs, taken at surgery. These receptors were taken from a male donor with early-stage non-small cell lung cancer. The CDR3 runs from the conserved cysteine through the conserved F or W. D genes are given only for firm matches. Where a row states a size, it is once, few, many or the class of an expanded clone; other rows omit it.

CDR3 DNA: TGTGCCAGCAGTTACCGAGCGGGGCTGTACAATGAGCAGTTCTTC; CDR3 protein: CASSYRAGLYNEQFF; J gene: TRBJ2-1; V gene: TRBV6-2/TRBV6-3; D gene: TRBD2; clone size: many
CDR3 DNA: TGCAGCGTTGAGTGGCAGGGTAAGGAGGCTTTCTTT; CDR3 protein: CSVEWQGKEAFF; J gene: TRBJ1-1; V gene: TRBV29-1; D gene: .; clone size: many
CDR3 DNA: TGTGCCAGCAGCTTAGAAGGCCTAACTAATGAAAAACTGTTTTTT; CDR3 protein: CASSLEGLTNEKLFF; J gene: TRBJ1-4; V gene: TRBV11-2; D gene: .; clone size: many
CDR3 DNA: TGCGCCAGCAACGGCAGGGAGGGCCTCTCCTACAATGAGCAGTTCTTC; CDR3 protein: CASNGREGLSYNEQFF; J gene: TRBJ2-1; V gene: TRBV23-1; D gene: TRBD2; clone size: .
CDR3 DNA: TGTGCCAGCAGTTACTCGTCGGGGGCGGAGCAGCCCCAGCATTTT; CDR3 protein: CASSYSSGAEQPQHF; J gene: TRBJ1-5; V gene: TRBV6-2/TRBV6-3; D gene: .; clone size: many
CDR3 DNA: TGTGCCTGGAGACCCCTGTGGATCTCCCGCGAGCAGTACTTC; CDR3 protein: CAWRPLWISREQYF; J gene: TRBJ2-7; V gene: TRBV30; D gene: .; clone size: many
CDR3 DNA: TGTGCCAGCAGCTTGAGACAGGGGGGCAGCGAGCAGTACTTC; CDR3 protein: CASSLRQGGSEQYF; J gene: TRBJ2-7; V gene: TRBV11-2; D gene: TRBD1; clone size: many
CDR3 DNA: TGTGCCATCAGGTGGGGCCCTAGCACAGATACGCAGTATTTT; CDR3 protein: CAIRWGPSTDTQYF; J gene: TRBJ2-3; V gene: TRBV10-3; D gene: .; clone size: many
CDR3 DNA: TGTGCCAGCAGCCCACCCTGGGGTTCCTACGAGCAGTACTTC; CDR3 protein: CASSPPWGSYEQYF; J gene: TRBJ2-7; V gene: TRBV7-2; D gene: .; clone size: many
CDR3 DNA: TGTGCCAGCAGCTTAGCGGGGGACGCCGGATTCTATGGCTACACCTTC; CDR3 protein: CASSLAGDAGFYGYTF; J gene: TRBJ1-2; V gene: TRBV7-2; D gene: .; clone size: many
CDR3 DNA: TGCAGCGTCTGGACAGGGGATGAGACCCAGTACTTC; CDR3 protein: CSVWTGDETQYF; J gene: TRBJ2-5; V gene: TRBV29-1; D gene: TRBD1; clone size: medium-sized
CDR3 DNA: TGCGCCAGCAGCTCACAGGGAGTCGGGGAGCTGTTTTTT; CDR3 protein: CASSSQGVGELFF; J gene: TRBJ2-2; V gene: TRBV5-1; D gene: .; clone size: many
CDR3 DNA: TGTGCCAGCAGTGTGAAATTTGGAGGAAACACCATATATTTT; CDR3 protein: CASSVKFGGNTIYF; J gene: TRBJ1-3; V gene: TRBV2; D gene: .; clone size: many
CDR3 DNA: TGTGCCAGCACCGCCGGGGTAGAACATAGCAATGAGCAGTTCTTC; CDR3 protein: CASTAGVEHSNEQFF; J gene: TRBJ2-1; V gene: TRBV7-9; D gene: .; clone size: many
CDR3 DNA: TGTGCCAGCAACCCGGGGGAAGCATCATACGGCTACACCTTC; CDR3 protein: CASNPGEASYGYTF; J gene: TRBJ1-2; V gene: TRBV9; D gene: .; clone size: many
CDR3 DNA: TGTGCCAGCAGCGCGAGGACAGGGGAGACCCAGTACTTC; CDR3 protein: CASSARTGETQYF; J gene: TRBJ2-5; V gene: TRBV7-2; D gene: TRBD1; clone size: many
CDR3 DNA: TGTGCCAGCAGCTTCGGGAGCTACAATGAGCAGTTCTTC; CDR3 protein: CASSFGSYNEQFF; J gene: TRBJ2-1; V gene: TRBV5-4; D gene: .; clone size: many
CDR3 DNA: TGTGCCAGCAGCTCGACAGAGACCCGGGCCGAGCAGTACTTC; CDR3 protein: CASSSTETRAEQYF; J gene: TRBJ2-7; V gene: TRBV3-1; D gene: .; clone size: many
CDR3 DNA: TGCGCCAGCAGCCCGATGACTAGCGGGACTGTCAAGAGCTCCTACAATGAGCAGTTCTTC; CDR3 protein: CASSPMTSGTVKSSYNEQFF; J gene: TRBJ2-1; V gene: TRBV4-3; D gene: TRBD2; clone size: many
CDR3 DNA: TGCGCCAGCAGCTTGGGTGACGGAGGATACAATGAGCAGTTCTTC; CDR3 protein: CASSLGDGGYNEQFF; J gene: TRBJ2-1; V gene: TRBV5-1; D gene: .; clone size: few
CDR3 DNA: TGTGCCAGCTCACCACAGGCAGATACGCAGTATTTT; CDR3 protein: CASSPQADTQYF; J gene: TRBJ2-3; V gene: TRBV18; D gene: .; clone size: .
CDR3 DNA: TGTGCCAGCACAGACAGGGGATTTAGGGGCAATCAGCCCCAGCATTTT; CDR3 protein: CASTDRGFRGNQPQHF; J gene: TRBJ1-5; V gene: TRBV28; D gene: TRBD1; clone size: .
CDR3 DNA: TGTGCCAGCAGCCACGATTCCGGCGGGAGGGTCAGGAATGAGCAGTTCTTC; CDR3 protein: CASSHDSGGRVRNEQFF; J gene: TRBJ2-1; V gene: TRBV7-2; D gene: TRBD2; clone size: many